The sequence of this T cell receptor (beta chain) was determined in a study of T cell responses to AZD1222 COVID-19 vaccine. General study results and limits: Repertoires were sampled only after the peak T cell response. When two AZD1222 doses had been given, Spike-specific TCR breadth and depth rose.

The V end was cut by 3 bases, the J end by 7 bases, with 17 bases between. The germline V gene has CDR1 SGHNT and CDR2 YYREEE (reference sequence). This CDR3 spans 16 amino acids. Details on this clone: The antigen is unknown.

The method was immunoSEQ multiplex PCR; TCRdb's version includes in-frame clones alone and lacks a portion of them. The sample records more than 70,000 clones, approximately 91% being singletons. The TCR was taken from an adult in good health. The sequenced sample was peripheral blood, obtained on day 0 of MenACWY control vaccination. The chain couples TRBV5-4 to TRBJ1-6, with D possibly TRBD1 on 5 matching bases. The CDR3 here is CASSSEWGVKNSPLHF. CDR3 DNA sequence: TGTGCCAGCAGCTCGGAATGGGGCGTGAAAAATTCACCCCTCCACTTT.